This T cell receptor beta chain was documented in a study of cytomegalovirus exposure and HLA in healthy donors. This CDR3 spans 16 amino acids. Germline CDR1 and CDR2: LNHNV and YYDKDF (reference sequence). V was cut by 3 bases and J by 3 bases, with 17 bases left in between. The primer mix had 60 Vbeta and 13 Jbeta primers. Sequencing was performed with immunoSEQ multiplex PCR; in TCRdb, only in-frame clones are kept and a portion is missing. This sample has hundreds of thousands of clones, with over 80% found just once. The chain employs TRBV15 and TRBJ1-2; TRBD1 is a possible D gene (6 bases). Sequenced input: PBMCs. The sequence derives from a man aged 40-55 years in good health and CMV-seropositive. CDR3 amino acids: CATSSKPGEPHYGYTF. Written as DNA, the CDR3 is TGTGCCACCAGCAGTAAACCAGGGGAGCCCCACTATGGCTACACCTTC.